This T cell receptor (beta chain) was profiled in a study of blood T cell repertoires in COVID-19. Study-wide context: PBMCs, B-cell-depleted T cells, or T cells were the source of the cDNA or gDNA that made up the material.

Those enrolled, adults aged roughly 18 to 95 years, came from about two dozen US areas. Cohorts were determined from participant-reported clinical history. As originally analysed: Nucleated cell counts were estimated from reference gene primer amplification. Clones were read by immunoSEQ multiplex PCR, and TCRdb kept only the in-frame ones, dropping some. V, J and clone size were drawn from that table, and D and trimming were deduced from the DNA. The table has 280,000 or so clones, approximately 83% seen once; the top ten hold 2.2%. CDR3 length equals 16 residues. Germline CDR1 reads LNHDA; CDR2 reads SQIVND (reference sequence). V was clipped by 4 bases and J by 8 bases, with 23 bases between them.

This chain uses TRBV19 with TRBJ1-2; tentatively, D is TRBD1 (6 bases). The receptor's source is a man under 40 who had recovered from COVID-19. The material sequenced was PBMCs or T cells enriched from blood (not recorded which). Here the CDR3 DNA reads TGTGCCAGTAGTACGCTAAACAGGGCAGAAGTTGGCGGCTACACCTTC. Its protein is CASSTLNRAEVGGYTF.